The 29 T cell receptor beta chains below all came from one sample that was sequenced in a study of blood T cell repertoires in COVID-19. Only in-frame clones appear in the TCRdb table, and some are missing; sequencing was by immunoSEQ multiplex PCR. This table holds under 200,000 clones, 88% found once. The sequencing input was peripheral blood. The origin of the receptors is a man aged 18 to 35 with active or convalescent COVID-19.

The V call is TRBV7-3, the J call TRBJ1-1; TRBD1 agrees at 8 bases. The CDR3 is 15 residues long. The ends lost 5 bases at V and 3 bases at J; junction bases unmatched: 8. Germline CDR1 and CDR2: SGHTA and FQGTGA. For the CDR3, the DNA is TGTGCCAGCAGCCCAGGACAGGGTATAGACACTGAAGCTTTCTTT. This gives the protein CASSPGQGIDTEAFF.

The gene calls are TRBV15 and TRBJ2-1; D gene uncertain. The CDR3 has 14 amino acids. V was clipped by 1 base and J by 0 bases, with 4 bases between them. Germline CDR1 and CDR2: LNHNV and YYDKDF (reference sequence). CDR3 nucleotides: TGTGCCACCAGCAGAGCTAGCTCCTACAATGAGCAGTTCTTC. Protein: CATSRASSYNEQFF.

The chain combines TRBV3-1 (or the pseudogene TRBV3-2) with TRBJ1-1, with a tentative D call TRBD1 (5 bases). The V end lost 0 bases, the J end lost 4 bases, and 9 bases lay between the germline ends. Germline CDR1 LGHDT, CDR2 YNNKEL (reference sequence). This CDR3 region has 14 residues. The CDR3 loop is CASSQEGGATEAFF. The CDR3 bases are TGTGCCAGCAGCCAAGAAGGAGGGGCCACTGAAGCTTTCTTT.

This chain links TRBV5-4 with TRBJ2-6; 9 positions match TRBD2. The CDR3 sequence is 19 residues long. Germline V CDR1 and CDR2: SGHNT, YYREEE (reference sequence). J lost 2 bases, V lost 7 bases, and 16 bases had no gene match. CDR3 sequence: CASCHLPSGTYAGANVLTF. CDR3 nucleotide sequence: TGTGCCAGCTGTCATTTGCCTAGCGGGACTTATGCTGGGGCCAACGTCCTGACTTTC.

The chain links TRBV4-1 to TRBJ1-1; 7 bases fit TRBD1. The CDR3 runs to 17 residues. Germline CDR1 reads MGHRA; CDR2 reads YSYEKL. V shed 0 bases and J 2 bases; nucleotides not matched to a gene: 9. CDR3 sequence: CASSQDTGTASNTEAFF. Written as DNA, the CDR3 is TGCGCCAGCAGCCAAGATACCGGGACAGCCTCAAACACTGAAGCTTTCTTT.

The V call is TRBV10-3, the J call TRBJ2-2; 7 nucleotides agree with TRBD2. Unmatched junction bases numbered 8, after V lost 3 bases and J lost 4 bases. The germline V gene encodes CDR1 ENHRY and CDR2 SYGVKD. The CDR3 contains 16 residues. The CDR3 DNA follows: TGTGCCATCAGTGAAAGGGAGGGTTTGAGCACCGGGGAGCTGTTTTTT. This codes for CAISEREGLSTGELFF.

In the case of this clone: The sample contains more than one DNA sequence encoding this CDR3. The chain uses TRBV19 and TRBJ2-5, with D possibly TRBD2 on 6 matching bases. In germline, CDR1 is LNHDA, CDR2 SQIVND (reference sequence). The V gene lost 2 bases and the J gene lost 2 bases, with 9 bases spanning the gap. CDR3 length equals 14 residues. CDR3 in amino acids: CASSIRRGQETQYF. The CDR3 bases are TGTGCCAGTAGTATACGGAGGGGACAAGAGACCCAGTACTTC.

The J gene is TRBJ2-5, the V gene TRBV11-3; the match to TRBD2 covers 11 bases. Germline loops: CDR1 SGHNT, CDR2 YENEEA. V gave up 5 bases and J gave up 5 bases; unmatched junction bases: 7. The CDR3 consists of 15 residues. CDR3 nucleotides: TGTGCCAGCAGCGATACTAGCGGGAGCGGGGAGACCCAGTACTTC. This encodes CASSDTSGSGETQYF.

This clone was found once. The chain carries TRBV19 and TRBJ2-3; D remains ambiguous. From germline, CDR1 is LNHDA and CDR2 SQIVND (reference sequence). This CDR3 contains 16 residues. V was shortened by 5 bases and J by 1 base, with 16 bases between the two germline ends. The CDR3 sequence: CASSPPLGRGTDTQYF. CDR3 in DNA: TGTGCCAGTAGTCCCCCTCTAGGTCGGGGCACAGATACGCAGTATTTT.

The chain combines TRBV6-5 with TRBJ1-3, with D maybe TRBD1 (6 bases). Germline V gene sequence: CDR1 MNHEY, CDR2 SVGAGI. The V gene lost 7 bases and the J gene lost 0 bases, with 13 bases spanning the gap. This CDR3 comprises 15 residues. This CDR3 reads CASTPTGGSGNTIYF. DNA of the CDR3: TGTGCCAGCACACCGACAGGTGGCTCTGGAAACACCATATATTTT.

The V call is TRBV30, the J call TRBJ1-1, with D possibly matching TRBD1 (5 bases). The CDR3 has 13 amino acids. Germline V gene sequence: CDR1 GTSNPN, CDR2 SVGIG (reference sequence). V was shortened by 0 bases and J by 7 bases, with 12 bases between the two germline ends. CDR3 protein: CAWSVPSGGEAFF. CDR3 nucleotides: TGTGCCTGGAGTGTACCATCCGGGGGTGAAGCTTTCTTT. The whole variable domain, filled in from reference TRBV30 and TRBJ1-1, reads SQTIHQWPATLVQPVGSPLSLECTVEGTSNPNLYWYRQAAGRGLQLLFYSVGIGQISSEVPQNLSASRPQDRQFILSSKKLLLSDSGFYLCAWSVPSGGEAFFGQGTRLTVV.

The chain has TRBV9 and TRBJ2-3; D gene uncertain. Germline V gene lookup returns CDR1 SGDLS and CDR2 YYNGEE. Trimming took 4 bases from V and 3 from J, leaving 9 bases between them. The CDR3 is 13 amino acids. The CDR3 spells CASSSTRTDTQYF. Here the CDR3 DNA reads TGTGCCAGCAGCTCGACAAGGACAGATACGCAGTATTTT.

The chain combines TRBV7-2 with TRBJ1-1; D unresolved. Germline values: CDR1 SGHTA, CDR2 FQGNSA. The CDR3 runs to 14 residues. Trimming cost V 5 bases and J 0 bases, with 10 bases left between them. In DNA form, the CDR3 reads TGTGCCAGCAGCCCACTTCGTGTGAACACTGAAGCTTTCTTT. Its protein product is CASSPLRVNTEAFF.

The rearrangement joins TRBV5-6 to TRBJ1-1, with TRBD1 matching 7 bases. This CDR3 is built from 18 residues. Unmatched junction bases numbered 16, after V lost 4 bases and J lost 1 base. The V gene's germline CDR1 is SGHDT and CDR2 YYEEEE. The DNA of the CDR3 is TGTGCCAGCAGCCCCGGGCCAGGGGGATTTCCACAGAACACTGAAGCTTTCTTT. This translates into CASSPGPGGFPQNTEAFF.

The V gene is TRBV10-3, the J gene TRBJ2-1; 16 bases line up with TRBD2. The CDR3 extends over 19 amino acids. Germline loops: CDR1 ENHRY, CDR2 SYGVKD. V was clipped by 6 bases and J by 3 bases; unmatched bases: 11. The chain's CDR3 is CAISDPGTSGRGIYNEQFF. CDR3 DNA sequence: TGTGCCATCAGCGACCCCGGGACTAGCGGGAGGGGGATCTACAATGAGCAGTTCTTC.

The chain links TRBV19 to TRBJ2-1; D may be TRBD2 (7 bases). Trimming left V 3 bases short and J 3 bases short, with 15 bases between. From germline, CDR1 is LNHDA and CDR2 SQIVND (reference sequence). The CDR3 covers 16 residues. CDR3 in DNA: TGTGCCAGTAGTATTGGGAAAGGGGGGGGCTACAATGAGCAGTTCTTC. Its translation is CASSIGKGGGYNEQFF.

The V call is TRBV7-2, the J call TRBJ1-3; no clear D. CDR1 and CDR2 (germline): SGHTA, FQGNSA. The V end was cut by 5 bases, the J end by 2 bases, with 13 bases between. The CDR3 totals 15 residues. CDR3 region: CASSPASVAGNTIYF. The CDR3 DNA is TGTGCCAGCAGCCCAGCGTCAGTAGCTGGAAACACCATATATTTT.

This clone occurred a few times. The chain has TRBV10-3 and TRBJ1-2, with a tentative D call TRBD1 (6 bases). CDR1 is ENHRY, CDR2 SYGVKD, per germline. V shed 5 bases and J shed 3 bases, with 13 bases lying between them. The CDR3 contains 14 residues. As DNA, the CDR3 is TGTGCCATCAGTTTTGGGGGCAAAGACTATGGCTACACCTTC. It codes for CAISFGGKDYGYTF.

The gene calls are TRBV5-5 and TRBJ1-2, with TRBD1 identical over 12 bases. In germline, CDR1 is SGHKS, CDR2 YYEKEE (reference sequence). V lost 0 bases to trimming and J lost 5 bases; unmatched junction nucleotides: 5. This CDR3 has 16 amino acids. CDR3 in DNA: TGTGCCAGCAGCTTGGTCTGGGGACAGGGGGCATATGGCTACACCTTC. It encodes CASSLVWGQGAYGYTF.

This clone was counted a single time. The chain uses TRBV7-3 and TRBJ2-3, with D hard to call. The V end was cut by 0 bases, the J end by 6 bases, with 7 bases between. Germline loops: CDR1 SGHTA, CDR2 FQGTGA. The CDR3 has 13 residues. CDR3 in DNA: TGTGCCAGCAGCTTAACGTTCGAGGATACGCAGTATTTT. Amino acid sequence: CASSLTFEDTQYF.

This chain connects TRBV11-2 to TRBJ1-6, with D unresolved. CDR1 is SGHAT and CDR2 is FQNNGV in the germline V gene. CDR3 length equals 15 residues. Trimming removed 2 bases from V and 8 bases from J, with 13 bases in between. CDR3 in DNA: TGTGCCAGCAGCTTATCGCGGGTTTTTGATTCACCCCTCCACTTT. Protein: CASSLSRVFDSPLHF.

CDR3 sequence: CACGQGLSGNTIYF. The CDR3 nucleotides read TGTGCCTGCGGACAGGGCCTATCTGGAAACACCATATATTTT. The chain combines TRBV30 with TRBJ1-3; 8 bases map to TRBD1. Germline CDR1 is GTSNPN and CDR2 is SVGIG (reference sequence). The CDR3 spans 14 residues. Trimming cost V 6 bases and J 1 base; bases outside gene matches: 5.

The chain couples TRBV5-1 to TRBJ1-1; TRBD1 aligns across 10 bases. Germline CDR1 is SGHRS and CDR2 is YFSETQ. J gave up 2 bases and V 3 bases, and 10 bases lay outside the gene matches. This CDR3 is 17 amino acids long. CDR3 nucleotides: TGCGCCAGCAGCTACGGGACAGGGGCAGTTCGTAACACTGAAGCTTTCTTT. It is translated as CASSYGTGAVRNTEAFF.

The V and J genes are TRBV12-3 or TRBV12-4 and TRBJ2-5; a possible D gene is TRBD1 (6 bases). Trimming stripped 4 bases from V and 5 bases from J, with 11 bases between. The CDR3 extends over 13 amino acids. Here the CDR3 DNA reads TGTGCCAGCAGTTACGACAGGCAGGAGACCCAGTACTTC. Translating gives CASSYDRQETQYF.

This rearrangement joins TRBV6-1 to TRBJ2-3, with TRBD1 as a possible D gene (6 bases). CDR3 length: 15 amino acids. The germline CDR1 and CDR2 sequences are MNHNS and SASEGT. Trimming removed 2 bases from V and 2 bases from J, with 11 bases in between. CDR3 residues: CASSETYRDTDTQYF. DNA of the CDR3: TGTGCCAGCAGTGAAACGTACAGGGACACAGATACGCAGTATTTT.

This clone was detected a few times. The V gene is TRBV19, the J gene TRBJ1-2, with TRBD1 matching over 8 bases. The CDR3 is 12 residues long. Per germline, CDR1 LNHDA and CDR2 SQIVND (reference sequence). Trimming cost V 7 bases and J 5 bases; bases outside gene matches: 3. CDR3 bases: TGTGCCAGTACCCGGACAGGGTATGGCTACACCTTC. Protein sequence: CASTRTGYGYTF.

This clone was seen a single time. The chain uses TRBV5-6 and TRBJ2-2, with 16 bases lining up with TRBD2. Trimming at V came to 4 bases and at J to 5 bases, leaving 2 bases not matched to a gene. Germline-derived CDR1 and CDR2 are SGHDT and YYEEEE. The CDR3 runs to 16 residues. The CDR3 DNA is TGTGCCAGCAGCAGGGGACTAGCGGGAGGGACCGGGGAGCTGTTTTTT. Its translation: CASSRGLAGGTGELFF.

The chain is built from TRBV30 and TRBJ2-5, with TRBD1 identical over 7 bases. Germline CDR1 GTSNPN, CDR2 SVGIG (reference sequence). The CDR3 covers 14 residues. The J segment lost 2 bases and the V segment lost 1 base, leaving 4 bases of the junction unmatched. The CDR3 nucleotides are TGTGCCTGGAGTGGGGACAGTTCTCAAGAGACCCAGTACTTC. Protein product: CAWSGDSSQETQYF.

The chain uses TRBV5-1 and TRBJ2-1, with a weak D call TRBD1 (6 bases). The germline CDR1 and CDR2 sequences are SGHRS and YFSETQ. This CDR3 contains 12 residues. V dropped 5 bases and J dropped 5 bases, with 8 bases sitting between them. The CDR3 protein is CASSRQDNEQFF. Written as DNA, the CDR3 is TGCGCCAGCAGTCGACAGGACAATGAGCAGTTCTTC.